These 9 T cell receptor beta chains were sequenced from one sample in a study of response to subunit inactivated influenza vaccine. TCRdb re-called the RT-PCR reads through MiXCR, storing one row per CDR3 protein. This sample has approximately 700,000 distinct CDR3 sequences; roughly 14% occur once, and the top ten carry around a tenth. The sample in question was PBMCs from blood, obtained approximately 12 days after vaccination. The receptors derive from a man aged 50 to 60 who received an inactivated influenza vaccine.

A few counts support this clonotype. V and J are TRBV11-2 and TRBJ1-1, with D maybe TRBD1 (5 bases). The CDR3 sequence is 13 residues long. The germline V gene encodes CDR1 SGHAT and CDR2 FQNNGV. V was clipped by 3 bases and J by 14 bases, with 19 bases between them. The CDR3 reads CASSFNEEGWFFF. DNA for the CDR3: TGTGCCAGCAGCTTCAACGAGGAGGGGTGGTTCTTCTTT. The entire variable domain, with the rest obtained from reference TRBV11-2 and TRBJ1-1, is as follows: EAGVAQSPRYKIIEKRQSVAFWCNPISGHATLYWYQQILGQGPKLLIQFQNNGVVDDSQLPKDRFSAERLKGVDSTLKIQPAKLEDSAVYLCASSFNEEGWFFFGQGTRLTVV.

This chain connects TRBV3-1 to TRBJ2-5; D is tentatively TRBD1 or TRBD2 (6 bases each). CDR1 and CDR2 from the germline V gene are LGHDT and YNNKEL (reference sequence). The CDR3 covers 14 residues. V was trimmed by 4 bases and J by 5 bases, leaving 14 bases between them. CDR3 residues: CASSPGRRGETQYF. The CDR3 DNA reads as TGTGCCAGCAGCCCAGGGAGGAGGGGGGAGACCCAGTACTTC.

The rearrangement joins TRBV6-2 or TRBV6-3 to TRBJ2-3, with a tentative D call TRBD2 (6 bases). Looked up from germline, CDR1 is MNHEY and CDR2 is SVGEGT. V lost 6 bases to trimming and J lost 3 bases, with 19 bases between them. CDR3 length: 16 amino acids. The CDR3 loop reads CASRPNSGRATDTQYF. CDR3 DNA: TGTGCCAGCAGACCCAATAGCGGAAGAGCTACAGATACGCAGTATTTT.

This clonotype was seen a few times. The chain combines TRBV20-1 with TRBJ2-7; D is unresolved. This CDR3 is 11 amino acids long. The V gene lost 5 bases and the J gene lost 6 bases, with 11 bases spanning the gap. The germline CDR1 and CDR2 sequences are DFQATT and SNEGSKA (reference sequence). The CDR3 region has the DNA TGCAGTGCTCATAGCAACAGCGAGCAGTACTTC. Protein: CSAHSNSEQYF.

This chain uses TRBV15 with TRBJ2-7, with 9 bases lining up with TRBD1. Per the germline V gene, CDR1 is LNHNV and CDR2 is YYDKDF (reference sequence). The V and J ends lost 8 bases and 4 bases, in that order; junction bases with no gene match: 6. This CDR3 region has 13 residues. The CDR3 loop reads CATSGQGDYEQYF. CDR3 nucleotide sequence: TGTGCCACCTCGGGACAGGGTGATTACGAGCAGTACTTC.

CDR3 amino acids: CASSATGGNQPQHF. CDR3 bases: TGTGCCAGCAGCGCCACTGGAGGGAATCAGCCCCAGCATTTT. V gene TRBV9 combines with J gene TRBJ1-5; D gene uncertain. The CDR3 sequence is 14 residues long. CDR1 is SGDLS and CDR2 is YYNGEE in the germline V gene. V lost 3 bases, J lost 4 bases, and 11 bases lay in between. The full variable domain, its missing parts supplied by reference TRBV9 and TRBJ1-5, is DSGVTQTPKHLITATGQRVTLRCSPRSGDLSVYWYQQSLDQGLQFLIQYYNGEERAKGNILERFSAQQFPDLHSELNLSSLELGDSALYFCASSATGGNQPQHFGDGTRLSIL.

There are a few counts of this clonotype. The gene calls are TRBV7-2 and TRBJ1-6; 7 bases fit TRBD1. Germline lookup yields CDR1 SGHTA and CDR2 FQGNSA. The CDR3 sequence is 15 residues long. With 1 base clipped from V and 6 bases from J, the junction kept 3 bases outside the gene matches. The chain's CDR3 is CASSLVSGGNSPLHF. The DNA of the CDR3 is TGTGCCAGCAGCTTAGTATCAGGGGGTAATTCACCCCTCCACTTT.

This clonotype was recorded a few times. The V and J genes are TRBV5-1 and TRBJ2-5; a weak D match, TRBD1 (5 bases). V lost 4 bases and J lost 5, with 9 bases in between. The CDR3 contains 12 residues. CDR1 is SGHRS and CDR2 is YFSETQ in the germline V gene. The CDR3 nucleotides are TGCGCCAGCAGCATAAAGGGGGAGACCCAGTACTTC. It yields the protein CASSIKGETQYF.

This clonotype was detected only a few times. The chain couples TRBV10-3 to TRBJ1-4; the D gene is possibly TRBD1 (5 bases). Germline V gene sequence: CDR1 ENHRY, CDR2 SYGVKD. The CDR3 has 13 residues. V was trimmed by 8 bases and J by 4 bases, leaving 11 bases between them. The CDR3 loop reads CAIAGDLNEKLFF. The CDR3, as DNA: TGTGCCATCGCCGGGGACCTTAATGAAAAACTGTTTTTT.